A selection of T cell receptor beta chains follows, all from one sample in a study of CD8+CD57+ T cells in acquired aplastic anemia. TCRdb passed the reads through MiXCR, listing each CDR3 protein once. Of 250,000 to 300,000 distinct CDR3 sequences detected, roughly 50% appear once; the ten largest clones hold less than 10%. Material: sorted CD4+, CD8+, or CD8+CD57+ T cells (not recorded which) from PBMCs. Every receptor here comes from a human donor with severe aplastic anemia or a healthy control (not recorded which). Each CDR3 is given with its conserved first and last residue. Fields, in order: CDR3 length, D gene, J gene, V gene, clone size, CDR3 protein, CDR3 DNA. D genes are given only for firm matches. The listing skips clone size in some rows; elsewhere it reads once, few, many or a size class.

16 TRBD1 TRBJ1-1 TRBV5-1 many CASSRTGPEGNTEAFF TGCGCCAGCAGCCGGACAGGCCCGGAGGGGAACACTGAAGCTTTCTTT
14 . TRBJ1-6 TRBV7-2 . CASSLNSFNSPLHF TGTGCCAGCAGCCTTAATAGCTTTAATTCACCCCTCCACTTT
14 TRBD1 TRBJ1-5 TRBV9 . CASSDTDRNQPQHF TGTGCCAGCAGCGATACGGACAGGAATCAGCCCCAGCATTTT
15 . TRBJ2-2 TRBV5-6 many CASSLERVYTGELFF TGTGCCAGCAGCTTGGAGCGGGTTTACACCGGGGAGCTGTTTTTT
15 . TRBJ2-3 TRBV5-1 . CASSLGRGNTDTQYF TGCGCCAGCAGCTTGGGACGGGGGAACACAGATACGCAGTATTTT
13 . TRBJ2-7 TRBV7-2 . CASSLENPVEQYF TGTGCCAGCAGCTTAGAAAACCCCGTGGAGCAGTACTTC
15 TRBD2 TRBJ2-1 TRBV9 . CASSPWGGRYNEQFF TGTGCCAGCAGCCCCTGGGGCGGGAGGTACAATGAGCAGTTCTTC
15 TRBD1 TRBJ1-6 TRBV7-9 . CASRTGSSYNSPLHF TGCGCCAGCAGGACAGGGAGCTCCTATAATTCACCCCTCCACTTT
16 . TRBJ1-3 TRBV15 many CATSGYRDGSGNTIYF TGTGCCACCAGCGGCTACAGGGATGGCTCTGGAAACACCATATATTTT
16 TRBD2 TRBJ2-1 TRBV2 . CASERAGGTSYNEQFF TGTGCCAGCGAACGGGCGGGGGGGACTTCCTACAATGAGCAGTTCTTC
14 TRBD1 TRBJ1-2 TRBV7-8 . CASSSRDSSYGYTF TGTGCCAGCAGCTCCCGGGACAGTTCTTATGGCTACACCTTC
16 . TRBJ1-5 TRBV2 . CASSEGAGESNQPQHF TGTGCCAGCAGTGAAGGGGCAGGGGAGAGCAATCAGCCCCAGCATTTT
16 TRBD1 TRBJ2-2 TRBV10-2 few CASSYTGGTRGGGLFF TGCGCCAGCAGCTACACAGGGGGCACTCGCGGTGGGGGGCTGTTTTTT
17 TRBD1 TRBJ1-3 TRBV9 many CASSAHRGGTSGNTIYF TGTGCCAGCAGCGCTCACAGGGGAGGGACCTCTGGAAACACCATATATTTT
14 . TRBJ1-1 TRBV6-1 . CASSVLVKNTEAFF TGTGCCAGCAGTGTTCTCGTAAAGAACACTGAAGCTTTCTTT
16 TRBD2 TRBJ2-5 TRBV5-1 . CASSFSGGTSNQPQYF TGCGCCAGCAGCTTTTCGGGGGGAACGAGCAATCAGCCCCAGTACTTC
14 . TRBJ2-7 TRBV20-1 . CSAGGAGTAYEQYF TGCAGTGCTGGAGGCGCAGGGACTGCCTACGAGCAGTACTTC
16 TRBD2 TRBJ2-5 TRBV7-3 . CASSSGGASGKETQYF TGTGCCAGCAGCTCGGGTGGGGCTAGCGGGAAAGAGACCCAGTACTTC
14 . TRBJ2-7 TRBV20-1 few CSARVPQVTYEQYF TGCAGTGCTAGAGTACCACAGGTTACCTACGAGCAGTACTTC
15 TRBD1 TRBJ1-1 TRBV5-8 many CASSVGQDSSTEAFF TGTGCCAGCAGCGTCGGACAGGACAGTAGCACTGAAGCTTTCTTT
15 . TRBJ2-3 TRBV12-3/TRBV12-4 . CASRLELQLTDTQYF TGTGCCAGCAGACTCGAACTACAACTCACAGATACGCAGTATTTT
15 . TRBJ1-1 TRBV6-6 many CASRRGSPQNTEAFF TGTGCCAGCAGGAGGGGGAGTCCACAGAACACTGAAGCTTTCTTT
15 TRBD2 TRBJ2-5 TRBV7-8 . CASRDPGLAGETQYF TGTGCCAGCAGAGACCCGGGACTAGCAGGAGAGACCCAGTACTTC
17 . TRBJ1-5 TRBV12-3/TRBV12-4 many CASSLVPPMAGNQPQHF TGTGCCAGCAGTTTGGTTCCCCCGATGGCAGGCAATCAGCCCCAGCATTTT
16 TRBD1 TRBJ2-1 TRBV7-9 . CASSVSGTGLGNEQFF TGTGCCAGCAGCGTCTCCGGGACAGGGTTGGGCAATGAGCAGTTCTTC
15 TRBD2 TRBJ2-3 TRBV5-1 many CASSSTSGEADTQYF TGCGCCAGCAGCTCGACTAGCGGGGAGGCAGATACGCAGTATTTT
14 . TRBJ1-1 TRBV4-3 many CASSQDPGNTEAFF TGTGCCAGCAGCCAAGATCCTGGGAACACTGAAGCTTTCTTT
14 TRBD2 TRBJ2-1 TRBV15 . CATSSSGFGLAQFF TGTGCCACCAGCAGTTCAGGCTTCGGACTAGCTCAGTTCTTC
12 . TRBJ2-7 TRBV10-3 . CAISGRAYEQYF TGTGCCATCAGTGGGAGAGCCTACGAGCAGTACTTC
12 . TRBJ2-1 TRBV29-1 few CSVASSDNEQFF TGCAGCGTTGCCAGTTCAGACAATGAGCAGTTCTTC
14 TRBD1 TRBJ2-5 TRBV7-2 . CASSIPGQGKTQYF TGTGCCAGCAGTATACCGGGACAGGGAAAGACCCAGTACTTC
15 . TRBJ1-5 TRBV7-8 many CASSSSDRFNQPQHF TGTGCCAGCAGCTCCTCAGACAGATTCAATCAGCCCCAGCATTTT
17 . TRBJ2-7 TRBV27 few CASSLWVGQGGGYEQYF TGTGCCAGCAGTTTATGGGTGGGGCAGGGAGGGGGCTACGAGCAGTACTTC
14 . TRBJ2-5 TRBV29-1 . CSVEVLPPLETQYF TGCAGCGTTGAAGTTCTGCCCCCCCTAGAGACCCAGTACTTC
12 TRBD2 TRBJ2-7 TRBV5-1 . CASSLQAGEQYF TGCGCCAGCAGCTTACAAGCGGGAGAGCAGTACTTC
12 . TRBJ2-1 TRBV29-1 . CSLQSSYNEQFF TGCAGCTTACAGAGCTCCTACAATGAGCAGTTCTTC
13 TRBD1 TRBJ2-5 TRBV20-1 . CSAIVTGEETQYF TGCAGTGCTATAGTAACAGGGGAGGAGACCCAGTACTTC
15 TRBD1 TRBJ1-2 TRBV2 . CASSAIQQGAKGYTF TGTGCCAGCAGTGCAATACAACAGGGGGCGAAAGGCTACACCTTC
15 TRBD2 TRBJ2-5 TRBV20-1 many CSALTGLAGGETQYF TGCAGTGCCCTGACGGGGCTAGCGGGGGGAGAGACCCAGTACTTC
13 . TRBJ1-4 TRBV10-2 few CASRPATNEKLFF TGCGCCAGCAGACCGGCCACTAATGAAAAACTGTTTTTT
16 TRBD2 TRBJ2-3 TRBV29-1 many CSALGLAGQKTDTQYF TGCAGCGCCCTAGGGCTAGCGGGCCAGAAGACAGATACGCAGTATTTT
16 . TRBJ2-3 TRBV6-5 . CASSEADGKSTDTQYF TGTGCCAGCAGTGAAGCGGACGGAAAGTCCACAGATACGCAGTATTTT
15 . TRBJ2-7 TRBV15 . CATSREIGPSYEQYF TGTGCCACCAGCAGAGAAATAGGACCCTCTTACGAGCAGTACTTC
19 . TRBJ1-4 TRBV7-2 once CASSSPVGAGEATNEKLFF TGTGCCAGCAGCTCACCAGTGGGTGCAGGAGAGGCAACTAATGAAAAACTGTTTTTT
13 TRBD1 TRBJ1-1 TRBV20-1 once CSATGTANTEAFF TGCAGTGCCACCGGGACAGCGAACACTGAAGCTTTCTTT
15 . TRBJ2-7 TRBV25-1 once CASSVGGSGTYEQYF TGTGCCAGCAGCGTAGGGGGTAGCGGAACCTACGAGCAGTACTTC
15 TRBD2 TRBJ2-3 TRBV20-1 many CSASHSGGGTDTQYF TGCAGTGCTAGCCATAGCGGGGGAGGCACAGATACGCAGTATTTT
16 TRBD1 TRBJ1-6 TRBV11-2 . CASSPWQGADNSPFHF TGTGCCAGCAGCCCTTGGCAGGGGGCGGATAATTCACCCTTCCACTTT
15 TRBD1 TRBJ1-1 TRBV5-6 many CASSALGTGNTEAFF TGTGCCAGCAGCGCGCTTGGGACAGGGAACACTGAAGCTTTCTTT
16 TRBD2 TRBJ2-7 TRBV9 . CASSVSGTSVFYEQYF TGTGCCAGCAGCGTGTCCGGGACTAGCGTTTTCTACGAGCAGTACTTC